The next 3 T cell receptor beta chains were all read from a single sample in a study of circulating tumor DNA in untreated peripheral T-cell lymphoma. Data came from immunoSEQ multiplex PCR; TCRdb stores just in-frame clones and leaves some out. The sample has some 7,000 clones; less than 70% are singletons. Sequencing used tumor tissue. These receptors all come from a human donor with peripheral T-cell lymphoma.

The chain combines TRBV10-1 with TRBJ2-7, with 8 bases fitting TRBD1. The length of the CDR3 is 13 residues. Per the germline V gene, CDR1 is WNHNN and CDR2 is SYGVQD (reference sequence). Unmatched junction bases numbered 2, after V lost 2 bases and J lost 5 bases. DNA of the CDR3: TGCGCCAGCAGTGAGGGACAGGGACACGAGCAGTACTTC. This codes for CASSEGQGHEQYF.

In this sample, this clone turned up a few times. The rearrangement links TRBV11-3 to TRBJ2-4; tentative D call: TRBD2 (6 bases). V was pared by 3 bases and J by 3 bases, with 18 bases between. The CDR3 is 17 residues long. CDR1 is SGHNT, CDR2 YENEEA, per germline. The CDR3 region is CASSLTAEREVKNIQYF. The DNA of the CDR3 is TGTGCCAGCAGCTTGACCGCGGAGAGGGAGGTCAAAAACATTCAGTACTTC.

The chain employs TRBV4-1 and TRBJ2-1; 13 nucleotides align to TRBD2. The V gene end was trimmed by 2 bases and the J gene end by 10 bases; junction bases not matched to a gene: 2. Germline assignment: CDR1 MGHRA and CDR2 YSYEKL. CDR3 length equals 14 residues. The CDR3 DNA reads as TGCGCCAGCAGCCAACTACTAGCGGGAGGGGAGCAGTTCTTC. It codes for CASSQLLAGGEQFF.